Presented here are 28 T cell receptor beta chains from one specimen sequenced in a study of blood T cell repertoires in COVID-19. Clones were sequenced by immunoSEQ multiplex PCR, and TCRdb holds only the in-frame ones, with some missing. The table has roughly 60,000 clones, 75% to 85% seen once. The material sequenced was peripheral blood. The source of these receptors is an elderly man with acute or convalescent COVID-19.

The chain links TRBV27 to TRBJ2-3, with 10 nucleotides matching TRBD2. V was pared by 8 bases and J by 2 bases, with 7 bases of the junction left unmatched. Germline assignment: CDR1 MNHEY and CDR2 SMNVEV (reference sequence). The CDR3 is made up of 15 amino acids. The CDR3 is CASSSGGADTDTQYF. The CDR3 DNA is TGTGCCAGCTCAAGCGGGGGGGCCGACACAGATACGCAGTATTTT.

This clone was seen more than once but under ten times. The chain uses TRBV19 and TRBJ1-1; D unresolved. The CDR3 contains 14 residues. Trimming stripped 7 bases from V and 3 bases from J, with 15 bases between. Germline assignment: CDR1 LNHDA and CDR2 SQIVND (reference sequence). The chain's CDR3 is CASTDLAGYTEAFF. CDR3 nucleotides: TGTGCCAGTACCGACCTGGCAGGTTACACTGAAGCTTTCTTT.

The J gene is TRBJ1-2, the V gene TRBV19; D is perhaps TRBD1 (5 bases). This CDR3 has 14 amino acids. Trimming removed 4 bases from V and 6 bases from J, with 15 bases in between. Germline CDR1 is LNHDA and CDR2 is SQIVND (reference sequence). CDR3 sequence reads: CASSTREGWNGYTF. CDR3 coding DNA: TGTGCCAGTAGTACCCGGGAGGGGTGGAATGGCTACACCTTC.

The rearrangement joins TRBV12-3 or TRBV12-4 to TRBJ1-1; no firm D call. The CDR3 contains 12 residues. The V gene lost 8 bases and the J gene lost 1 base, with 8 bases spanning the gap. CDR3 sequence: CASVRSNTEAFF. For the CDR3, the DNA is TGTGCCAGCGTCAGGTCGAACACTGAAGCTTTCTTT.

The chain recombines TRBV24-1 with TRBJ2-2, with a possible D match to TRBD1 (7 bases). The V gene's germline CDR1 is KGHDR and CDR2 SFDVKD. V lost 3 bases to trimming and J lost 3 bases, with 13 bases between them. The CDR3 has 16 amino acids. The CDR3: CATSDPSRGDTGELFF. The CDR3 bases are TGTGCCACCAGTGATCCGTCCAGGGGGGACACCGGGGAGCTGTTTTTT.

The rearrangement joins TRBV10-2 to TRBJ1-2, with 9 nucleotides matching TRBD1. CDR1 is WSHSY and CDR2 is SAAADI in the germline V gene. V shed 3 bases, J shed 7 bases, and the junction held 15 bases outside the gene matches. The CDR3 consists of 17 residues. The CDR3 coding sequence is TGCGCCAGCAGTGATACGGCACCGGGACAGGGCCAGAGTGGCTACACCTTC. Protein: CASSDTAPGQGQSGYTF.

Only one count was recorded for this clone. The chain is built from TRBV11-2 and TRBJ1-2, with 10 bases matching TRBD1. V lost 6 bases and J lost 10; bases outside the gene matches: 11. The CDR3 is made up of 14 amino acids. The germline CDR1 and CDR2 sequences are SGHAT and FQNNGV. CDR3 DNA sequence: TGTGCCAGCAGTCCCTCGAGACAGGGGGCGGACTACACCTTC. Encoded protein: CASSPSRQGADYTF.

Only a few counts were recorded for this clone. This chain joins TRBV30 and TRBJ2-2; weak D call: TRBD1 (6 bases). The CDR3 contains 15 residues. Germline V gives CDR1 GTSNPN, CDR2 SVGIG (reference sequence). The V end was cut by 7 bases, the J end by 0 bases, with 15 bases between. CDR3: CASKRQETNTGELFF. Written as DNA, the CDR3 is TGTGCCTCAAAAAGACAGGAGACGAACACCGGGGAGCTGTTTTTT.

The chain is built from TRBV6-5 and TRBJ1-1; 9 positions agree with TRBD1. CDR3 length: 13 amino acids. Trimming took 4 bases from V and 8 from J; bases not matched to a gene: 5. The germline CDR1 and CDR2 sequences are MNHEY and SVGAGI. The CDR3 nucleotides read TGTGCCAGCAGTTCACGGACAGGGGAAGAAGCTTTCTTT. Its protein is CASSSRTGEEAFF.

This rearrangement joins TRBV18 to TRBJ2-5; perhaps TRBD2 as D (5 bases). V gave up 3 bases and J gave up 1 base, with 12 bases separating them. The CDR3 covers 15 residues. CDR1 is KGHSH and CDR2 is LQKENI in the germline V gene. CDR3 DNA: TGTGCCAGCTCACCCGAGGAGGCCCCCCAAGAGACCCAGTACTTC. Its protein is CASSPEEAPQETQYF. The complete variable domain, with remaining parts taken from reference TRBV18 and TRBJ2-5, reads NAGVMQNPRHLVRRRGQEARLRCSPMKGHSHVYWYRQLPEEGLKFMVYLQKENIIDESGMPKERFSAEFPKEGPSILRIQQVVRGDSAAYFCASSPEEAPQETQYFGPGTRLLVL.

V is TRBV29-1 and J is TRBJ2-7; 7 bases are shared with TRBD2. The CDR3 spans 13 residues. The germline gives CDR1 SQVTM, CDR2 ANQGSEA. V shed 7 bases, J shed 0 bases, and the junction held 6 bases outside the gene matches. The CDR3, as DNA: TGCAGCGCCGATGGGGGGGGCTCCTACGAGCAGTACTTC. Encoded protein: CSADGGGSYEQYF.

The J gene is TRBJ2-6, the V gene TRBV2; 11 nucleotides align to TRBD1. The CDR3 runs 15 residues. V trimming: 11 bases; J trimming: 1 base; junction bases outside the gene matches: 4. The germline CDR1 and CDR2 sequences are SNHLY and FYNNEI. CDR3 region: CAGGQGASGANVLTF. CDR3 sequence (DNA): TGTGCCGGCGGACAGGGGGCTTCTGGGGCCAACGTCCTGACTTTC.

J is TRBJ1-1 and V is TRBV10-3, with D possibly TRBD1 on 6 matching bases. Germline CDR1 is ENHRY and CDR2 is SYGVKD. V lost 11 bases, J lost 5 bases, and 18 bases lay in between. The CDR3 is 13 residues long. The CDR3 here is CASLQGPDTEAFF. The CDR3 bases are TGTGCCTCACTACAGGGACCTGATACTGAAGCTTTCTTT.

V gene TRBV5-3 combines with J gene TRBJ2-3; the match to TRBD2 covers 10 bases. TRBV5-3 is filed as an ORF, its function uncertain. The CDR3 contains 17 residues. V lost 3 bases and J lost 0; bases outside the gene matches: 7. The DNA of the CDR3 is TGTGCCAGAAGCTGGTGGGGACTAGCGACCAGCACAGATACGCAGTATTTT. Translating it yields CARSWWGLATSTDTQYF.

As DNA, the CDR3 is TGTGCCAGCAGTGAAGCCGGGACTAGGCACGAGCAGTACTTC. Its translation: CASSEAGTRHEQYF. J is TRBJ2-7 and V is TRBV6-1, with 8 bases that match TRBD2. Germline CDR1 reads MNHNS; CDR2 reads SASEGT. The CDR3 consists of 14 residues. V was clipped by 0 bases and J by 5 bases; unmatched bases: 3.

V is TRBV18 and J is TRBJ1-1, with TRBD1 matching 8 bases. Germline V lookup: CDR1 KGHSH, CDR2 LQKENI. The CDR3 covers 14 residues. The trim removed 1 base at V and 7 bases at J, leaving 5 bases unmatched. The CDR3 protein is CASSPLQGADEAFF. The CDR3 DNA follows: TGTGCCAGCTCACCACTTCAGGGGGCTGATGAAGCTTTCTTT.

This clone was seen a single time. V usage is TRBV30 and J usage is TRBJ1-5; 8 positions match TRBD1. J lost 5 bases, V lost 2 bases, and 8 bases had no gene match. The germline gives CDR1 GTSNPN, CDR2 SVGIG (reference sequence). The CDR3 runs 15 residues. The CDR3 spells CAWSPRDRTYQPQHF. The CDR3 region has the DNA TGTGCCTGGAGTCCTCGGGACAGGACTTATCAGCCCCAGCATTTT.

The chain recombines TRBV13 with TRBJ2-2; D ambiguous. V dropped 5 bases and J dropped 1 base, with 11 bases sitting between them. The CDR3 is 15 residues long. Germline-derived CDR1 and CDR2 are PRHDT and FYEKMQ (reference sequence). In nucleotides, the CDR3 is TGTGCCAGCAGCCCCGGTGTGTTGAACACCGGGGAGCTGTTTTTT. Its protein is CASSPGVLNTGELFF.

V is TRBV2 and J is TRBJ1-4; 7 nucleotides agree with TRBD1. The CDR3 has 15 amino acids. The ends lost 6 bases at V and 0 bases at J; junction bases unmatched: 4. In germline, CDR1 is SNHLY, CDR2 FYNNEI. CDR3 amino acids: CASRGDRATNEKLFF. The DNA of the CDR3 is TGTGCCAGCAGAGGGGACAGAGCAACTAATGAAAAACTGTTTTTT.

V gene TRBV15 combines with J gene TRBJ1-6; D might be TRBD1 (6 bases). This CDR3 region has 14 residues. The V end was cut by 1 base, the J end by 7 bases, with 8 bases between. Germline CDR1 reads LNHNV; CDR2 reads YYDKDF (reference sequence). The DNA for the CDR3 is TGTGCCACCAGCAGAGCACAGGGCAATTCACCCCTCCACTTT. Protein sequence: CATSRAQGNSPLHF.

The CDR3 DNA reads TGTGCCACCCTGGGCCCTGGAAACACCATATATTTT. It translates to CATLGPGNTIYF. This chain joins TRBV6-5 and TRBJ1-3, with D unresolved. The CDR3 totals 12 residues. V lost 10 bases and J 2 bases, leaving 9 bases between the germline ends. Germline V lookup: CDR1 MNHEY, CDR2 SVGAGI.

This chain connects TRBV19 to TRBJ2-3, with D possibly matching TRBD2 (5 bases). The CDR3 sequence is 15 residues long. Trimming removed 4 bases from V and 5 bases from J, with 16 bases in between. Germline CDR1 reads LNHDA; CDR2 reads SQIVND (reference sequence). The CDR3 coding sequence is TGTGCCAGTAGTACCAGCGGAGCAACAGAAGATACGCAGTATTTT. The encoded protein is CASSTSGATEDTQYF.

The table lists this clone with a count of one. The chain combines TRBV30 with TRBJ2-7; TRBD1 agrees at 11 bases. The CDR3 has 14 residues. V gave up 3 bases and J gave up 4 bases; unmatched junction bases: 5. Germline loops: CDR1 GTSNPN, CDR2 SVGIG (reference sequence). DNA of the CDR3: TGTGCCTGGAGGGCCCGGGACAGGGGGTACGAGCAGTACTTC. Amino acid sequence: CAWRARDRGYEQYF.

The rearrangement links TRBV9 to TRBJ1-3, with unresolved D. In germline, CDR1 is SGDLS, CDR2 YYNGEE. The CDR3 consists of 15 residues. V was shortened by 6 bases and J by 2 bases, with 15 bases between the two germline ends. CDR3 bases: TGTGCCAGCAACTTCGATCCTGCGGCTGGAAACACCATATATTTT. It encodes CASNFDPAAGNTIYF.

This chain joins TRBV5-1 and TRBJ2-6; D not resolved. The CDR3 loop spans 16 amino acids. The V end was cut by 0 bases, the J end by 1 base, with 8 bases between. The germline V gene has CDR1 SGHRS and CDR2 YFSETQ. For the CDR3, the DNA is TGCGCCAGCAGCTTGGTACCGGGTTCTGGGGCCAACGTCCTGACTTTC. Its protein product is CASSLVPGSGANVLTF.

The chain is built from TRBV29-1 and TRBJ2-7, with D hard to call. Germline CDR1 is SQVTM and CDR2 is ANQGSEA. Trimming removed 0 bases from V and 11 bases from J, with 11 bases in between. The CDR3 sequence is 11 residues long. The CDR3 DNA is TGCAGCGTTGAAGACCGGAGACGAAAGTACTTC. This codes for CSVEDRRRKYF.

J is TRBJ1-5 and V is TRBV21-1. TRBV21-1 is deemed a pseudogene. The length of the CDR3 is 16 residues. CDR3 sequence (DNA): TGTGCCAGCAGCAAAGGGTGGAGCTATAGCAATCAGCCCCAGCATTTT. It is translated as CASSKGWSYSNQPQHF.

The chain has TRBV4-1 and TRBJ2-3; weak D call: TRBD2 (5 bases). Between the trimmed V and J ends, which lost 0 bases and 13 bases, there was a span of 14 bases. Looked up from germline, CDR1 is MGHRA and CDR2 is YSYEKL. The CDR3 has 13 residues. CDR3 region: CASSQDLARHKYF. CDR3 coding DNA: TGCGCCAGCAGCCAAGACCTAGCCCGTCATAAGTATTTT.